Shown below are 5 T cell receptor beta chains from a single sample sequenced in a study of T-cell memory formation after mild COVID-19. TCRdb fed the 5' RACE reads into MiXCR, producing one record per CDR3 protein. This sample has fewer than 700,000 distinct CDR3 sequences, with roughly 20% found just once. Material: PBMCs or a T cell subset sorted from them (not recorded which). The receptors here all came from an adult woman who had mild COVID-19 (a few samples of this study predate the infection). Cell type and time point are not known.

V is TRBV10-3 and J is TRBJ2-3, with 7 bases that match TRBD2. Germline CDR1 is ENHRY and CDR2 is SYGVKD. The CDR3 loop spans 16 amino acids. V was pared by 5 bases and J by 5 bases, with 13 bases of the junction left unmatched. The chain's CDR3 is CAISKTLAAPGDTQYF. The CDR3 bases are TGTGCCATCAGTAAGACGCTAGCGGCCCCCGGAGATACGCAGTATTTT.

The chain carries TRBV19 and TRBJ2-5, with D possibly matching TRBD2 (7 bases). Germline V gene sequence: CDR1 LNHDA, CDR2 SQIVND (reference sequence). The CDR3 covers 15 residues. V lost 4 bases, J lost 1 base, and 13 bases lay in between. CDR3 nucleotide sequence: TGTGCCAGTAGTACGGGGGGACACCTCCAAGAGACCCAGTACTTC. It is translated as CASSTGGHLQETQYF.

This clonotype occurred a few times. This rearrangement joins TRBV20-1 to TRBJ1-2; D unclear. This CDR3 is 9 amino acids long. Germline lookup yields CDR1 DFQATT and CDR2 SNEGSKA (reference sequence). The germline V and J ends were trimmed by 6 bases and 4 bases, with 3 bases remaining between them. The CDR3 here is CSAGYGYTF. The CDR3, as DNA: TGCAGTGCGGGCTATGGCTACACCTTC.

This clonotype has a handful of counts. This chain links TRBV20-1 with TRBJ2-5; TRBD2 might be the D (7 bases). V was trimmed by 3 bases and J by 3 bases, leaving 32 bases between them. This CDR3 is 20 amino acids long. Per the germline V gene, CDR1 is DFQATT and CDR2 is SNEGSKA (reference sequence). Here the CDR3 DNA reads TGCAGTGCTAGTAGAGAAGGGGGGCAGACTAGCCGTGGACCCAAAGAGACCCAGTACTTC. The encoded protein is CSASREGGQTSRGPKETQYF.

This clonotype came up a few times. The V gene is TRBV5-1, the J gene TRBJ2-1; TRBD2 agrees at 10 bases. Looked up from germline, CDR1 is SGHRS and CDR2 is YFSETQ. Germline trimming cut 5 bases from V and 9 bases from J; bases unmatched to any gene: 8. The CDR3 is 14 amino acids. The CDR3 reads CASSVSGRFIEQFF. As DNA, the CDR3 is TGCGCCAGCAGTGTTAGCGGGAGGTTTATTGAGCAGTTCTTC.